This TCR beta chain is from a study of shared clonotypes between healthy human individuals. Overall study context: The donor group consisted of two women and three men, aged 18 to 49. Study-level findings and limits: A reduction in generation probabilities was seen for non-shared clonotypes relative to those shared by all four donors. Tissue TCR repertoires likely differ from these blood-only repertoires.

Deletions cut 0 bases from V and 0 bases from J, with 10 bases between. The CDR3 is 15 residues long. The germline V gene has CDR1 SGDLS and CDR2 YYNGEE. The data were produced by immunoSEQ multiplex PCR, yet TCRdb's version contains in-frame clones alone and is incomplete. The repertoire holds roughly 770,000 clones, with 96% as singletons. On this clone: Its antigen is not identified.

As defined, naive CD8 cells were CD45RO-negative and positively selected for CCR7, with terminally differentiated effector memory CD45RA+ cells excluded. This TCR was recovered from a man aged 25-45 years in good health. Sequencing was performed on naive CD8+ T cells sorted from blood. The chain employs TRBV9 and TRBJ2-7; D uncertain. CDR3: CASSVGTASSYEQYF. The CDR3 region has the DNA TGTGCCAGCAGCGTAGGGACGGCTAGCTCCTACGAGCAGTACTTC.